This TCR beta chain was obtained from a study of memory CD4+ T cells and cytomegalovirus serostatus (dated by TCRdb to about 2019). In the study overall: The cohort included some 35 healthy adults from Belgium, of whom 9 were CMV seropositive and 24 were CMV seronegative. CD4+ memory TCRbeta repertoires of a Belgian cohort with known cytomegalovirus serostatus were sequenced in order to replicate a published TCR-based CMV serostatus classifier.

The study at large found these results: The results were read as suggesting that the CMV-associated TCR signature is, for the most part, present in the CD4+ memory repertoire. Only CD4+CD45RO+ memory cells were sequenced, in contrast to the original study, which included naive and memory CD4+ and CD8+ populations. CMV serostatus prediction reached a median bootstrapped AUC of roughly 0.95 with the original framework and about 0.91 with a US-trained random forest. On the Belgian cohort, the classifier based on the original framework reached a median bootstrapped AUC of about 0.95, with a 95% CI of 0.76-1.00. Of 164 previously reported CMV-associated TCRbeta sequences, about 62 appeared in the CD4+ memory repertoires, each in one to five individuals.

V is cut by 5 bases and J by 11 bases, and the space between the germline ends is 16 bases. Reading from cysteine to phenylalanine, the CDR3 counts 13 amino acids. Of all the DNA, just the CDR3 is kept, 39 bases in frame from base 1. CDR1 and CDR2, per the germline V gene, are SGHNT and YENEEA. Single viable CD3+CD4+CD8-CD45RO+ cells were sorted as memory CD4+ T cells on a FACSAria II. CMV serostatus was determined with a Roche Elecsys assay detecting serum IgG against CMV pp150, pp28, p38 and p52. Following thawing, total CD4+ T cells were enriched through positive selection using CD4 magnetic microbeads. The samples came from a separate study whose specific focus was interrogating the CD4+ T cell memory repertoire. Peripheral blood mononuclear cells were isolated and cryopreserved according to standard operating procedures, and serum was stored at -80 degrees C. CD3-PerCP (BW264/56), CD4-APC (RPA-T4), CD45RO-PE (UCHT1) and CD8-Pacific Orange (3B5) antibodies were used for staining, and non-viable cells were excluded with Sytox blue.

Genomic DNA was extracted from sorted cells with the Quick-DNA Microprep Kit. TCRbeta DNA was amplified with the immunoSEQ hsTCRbeta kit following the manufacturer's protocol. An Illumina MiSeq instrument was used to sequence the TCRbeta libraries. In the authors' own workflow: After out-of-frame sequences were removed, 2,204,828 distinct TCRbeta sequences remained, averaging about 61,000 per individual. Each individual was scored according to the count of 160 or so previously reported CMV-associated TCRbeta sequences and the total productive distinct TCRbeta count. A beta-binomial model was reimplemented in Python, and scikit-learn random forests with default parameters were trained on US cohort data. Classifier performance on the Belgian cohort was reported as the median AUC with percentile confidence intervals calculated over 10,000 bootstrap iterations. TCRdb carries this immuneACCESS record with in-frame sequences only. Its versions omit some clonotypes, under half of them owing to an unresolved V gene in the studies checked, with the rest unexplained. V and J calls and clone size are given by that table; D and trimming were obtained from the DNA. This sample comprises about 56,000 clones, roughly 77% of them detected only once. The top ten clones comprise approximately 2.6% of the sample.

This clone was detected a few times. This clone's antigen is unknown. Base qualities are missing; no much larger clone stands one base away. This TCR was sampled from an adult in good health and CMV-seropositive. The specimen was memory CD4+ T cells from blood. The chain joins TRBV11-3 to TRBJ1-3; TRBD1 is a possible D gene, resting on 5 matching bases. The CDR3 loop reads CASSLGGKDAIYF. The sequence in DNA is TGTGCCAGCAGCCTGGGGGGGAAGGACGCCATATATTTT.